Detailed here is one T cell receptor (beta chain). V gave up 4 bases and J gave up 8 bases; unmatched junction bases: 6. The CDR3 is made up of 15 amino acids. CDR1 is SGHDT and CDR2 is YYEEEE in the germline V gene. The sample comes from a study of blood T cell repertoires in COVID-19. Study background: There were acute and convalescent COVID-19 samples, and they came from the United States, Italy and Spain. T cells, B-cell-depleted T cells, or PBMCs supplied cDNA or gDNA.

In the authors' workflow: Estimates of nucleated cell counts were drawn from the amplification of reference gene primers. Profiling relied on immunoSEQ multiplex PCR, and the TCRdb table lists in-frame clones only, not all of them. D and trimming were read from the DNA, whereas the V and J calls and clone size are those reported in that table. Of around 130,000 clones listed, more than 80% were seen once; the top ten hold around 4.5%. The receptor's source is a human donor in a cohort sampled during active COVID-19. Sequenced input: peripheral blood. The rearrangement joins TRBV5-6 to TRBJ1-6; 10 nucleotides match TRBD1. For the CDR3, the DNA is TGTGCCAGCAGCATAACCGGGACAGGGGATTCACCCCTCCACTTT. It yields the protein CASSITGTGDSPLHF.